Sequencing of this T cell receptor beta chain was carried out in a study of T-cell reconstitution after alpha-beta-depleted transplantation in children. The CDR3 has 15 residues. From germline, CDR1 is SGDLS and CDR2 YYNGEE. J was trimmed by 12 bases and V by 0 bases; bases with no gene match: 9. Unique molecular identifiers were built into the TCRbeta library. TCRdb processed the PCR reads anew with MiXCR; each CDR3 protein has one entry. The data contain 700,000 to 850,000 distinct CDR3 sequences, 15% to 20% of them singletons. The study's findings and limits: At day 60, the high TCRbeta diversity found in some patients originated from recipient T cells and thymic progenitors that had survived. After transplant, at about two months, alpha-beta T cells were reportedly derived from several hundred expanded graft clones.

Remarks on this clonotype: The antigen remains undetermined.

The rearrangement uses TRBV9 and TRBJ2-1, with TRBD2 identical over 10 bases. The TCR sequence derives from a male patient under 18 who had a stem cell transplant for acute lymphoblastic leukemia, so the T cells may come from the graft donor. This specimen was PBMCs, mostly from graft donor cells, taken 360 days after TCRalphabeta/CD19-depleted stem cell transplant. DNA of the CDR3: TGTGCCAGCAGCGTAGCCAGCGGGAGGGTCGTGGGGCAGTTCTTC. As protein: CASSVASGRVVGQFF.